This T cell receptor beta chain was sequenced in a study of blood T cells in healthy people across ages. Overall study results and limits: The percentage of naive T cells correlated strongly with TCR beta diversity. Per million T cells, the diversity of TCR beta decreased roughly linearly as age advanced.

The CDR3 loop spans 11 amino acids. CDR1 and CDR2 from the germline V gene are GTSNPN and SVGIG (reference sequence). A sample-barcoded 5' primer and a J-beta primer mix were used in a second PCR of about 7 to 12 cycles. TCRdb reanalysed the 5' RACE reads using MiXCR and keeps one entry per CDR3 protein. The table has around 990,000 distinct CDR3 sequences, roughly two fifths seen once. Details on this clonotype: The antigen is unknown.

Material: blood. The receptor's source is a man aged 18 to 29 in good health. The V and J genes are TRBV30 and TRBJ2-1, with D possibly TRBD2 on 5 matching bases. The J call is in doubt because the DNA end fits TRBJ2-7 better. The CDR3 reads CAWETTNEQYF. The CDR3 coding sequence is TGTGCCTGGGAGACTACCAATGAGCAGTACTTC.